This TCR beta chain was profiled in a study of shared clonotypes between healthy human individuals. Study summary: The composition of the donors was a couple of women and a few men aged 18 to 49.

V gave up 2 bases and J gave up 3 bases, with 12 bases separating them. CDR3 length: 15 amino acids. Germline V lookup: CDR1 SGDLS, CDR2 YYNGEE. Produced via immunoSEQ multiplex PCR; TCRdb's table is partial and in-frame only. The sample shows approximately 460,000 clones, 77% of them seen only once. This clone was counted a single time. The sample consisted of PBMCs. The source is a woman aged 40-49 years in good health. Some clones in this sample may be carry-over from other donors' samples. The chain employs TRBV9 and TRBJ1-3, with D possibly matching TRBD1 (6 bases). For the CDR3, the DNA is TGTGCCAGCAGCGTTGGAACAGGGAGTGGAAACACCATATATTTT. The encoded protein is CASSVGTGSGNTIYF.